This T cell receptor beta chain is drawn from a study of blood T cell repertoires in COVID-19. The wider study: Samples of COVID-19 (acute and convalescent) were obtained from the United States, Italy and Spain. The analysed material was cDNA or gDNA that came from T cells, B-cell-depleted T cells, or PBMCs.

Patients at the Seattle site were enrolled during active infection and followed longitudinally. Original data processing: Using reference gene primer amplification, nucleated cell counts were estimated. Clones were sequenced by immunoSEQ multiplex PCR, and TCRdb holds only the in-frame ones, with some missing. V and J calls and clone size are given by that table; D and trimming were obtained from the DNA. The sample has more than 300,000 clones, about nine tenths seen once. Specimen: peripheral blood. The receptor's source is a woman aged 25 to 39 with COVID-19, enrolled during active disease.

The DNA for the CDR3 is TGTGCCAGCAGCTTAGTGCAGGGCCATGGCTACACCTTC. It translates to CASSLVQGHGYTF. The V gene is TRBV11-3, the J gene TRBJ1-2; perhaps TRBD1 as D (5 bases). This CDR3 spans 13 amino acids. The ends were cut back, 1 base at V and 6 bases at J, with 9 bases in the middle. CDR1 and CDR2 (germline): SGHNT, YENEEA.